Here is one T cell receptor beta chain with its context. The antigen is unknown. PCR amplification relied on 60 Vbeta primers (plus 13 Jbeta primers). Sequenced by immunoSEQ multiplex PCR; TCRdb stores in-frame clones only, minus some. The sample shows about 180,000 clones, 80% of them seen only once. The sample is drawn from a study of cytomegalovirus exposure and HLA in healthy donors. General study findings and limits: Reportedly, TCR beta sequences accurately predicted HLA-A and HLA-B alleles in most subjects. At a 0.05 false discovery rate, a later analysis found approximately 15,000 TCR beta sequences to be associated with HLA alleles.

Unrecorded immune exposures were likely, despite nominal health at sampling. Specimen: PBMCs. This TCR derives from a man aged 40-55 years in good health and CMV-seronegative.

This chain's CDR3 is CASSERTVLSYEQYF. The CDR3 nucleotides read TGTGCCAGCAGCGAGCGGACAGTCCTTTCCTACGAGCAGTACTTC. The chain links TRBV7-2 to TRBJ2-7; maybe TRBD1 (6 bases). Trimming left V 5 bases short and J 1 base short, with 15 bases between. Germline loops: CDR1 SGHTA, CDR2 FQGNSA. The CDR3 sequence is 15 residues long.